Presented here are 14 T cell receptor beta chains from one specimen sequenced in a study of blood T cell repertoires in COVID-19. Sequencing was performed with immunoSEQ multiplex PCR; in TCRdb, only in-frame clones are kept and a portion is missing. The table has approximately 130,000 clones, 70% to 80% seen once. The sequenced sample was peripheral blood. These receptors came from a human donor in a cohort sampled during active COVID-19.

The chain carries TRBV4-1 and TRBJ1-4; 8 bases map to TRBD1. This CDR3 region has 15 residues. Unmatched junction bases numbered 6, after V lost 3 bases and J lost 6 bases. From germline, CDR1 is MGHRA and CDR2 YSYEKL. CDR3 in amino acids: CASSHPTGGDEKLFF. CDR3 nucleotides: TGCGCCAGCAGCCATCCTACAGGGGGGGATGAAAAACTGTTTTTT.

The V and J genes are TRBV6-1 and TRBJ1-1; no clear D. There are 12 residues in the CDR3. Germline V gene lookup returns CDR1 MNHNS and CDR2 SASEGT. Deletions cut 2 bases from V and 5 bases from J, with 6 bases between. The CDR3 is CASSERGTEAFF. CDR3 sequence (DNA): TGTGCCAGCAGTGAAAGAGGGACTGAAGCTTTCTTT.

The chain carries TRBV11-3 and TRBJ2-7; D unclear. V was clipped by 0 bases and J by 0 bases, with 3 bases between them. The CDR3 consists of 13 residues. Germline values: CDR1 SGHNT, CDR2 YENEEA. This CDR3 is CASSLDRSYEQYF. CDR3 sequence (DNA): TGTGCCAGCAGCTTAGACCGCTCCTACGAGCAGTACTTC. The variable domain in full, completed from reference TRBV11-3 and TRBJ2-7, reads EAGVVQSPRYKIIEKKQPVAFWCNPISGHNTLYWYLQNLGQGPELLIRYENEEAVDDSQLPKDRFSAERLKGVDSTLKIQPAELGDSAVYLCASSLDRSYEQYFGPGTRLTVT.

The chain joins TRBV2 to TRBJ1-2; 7 nucleotides align to TRBD1. This CDR3 has 18 residues. V was clipped by 6 bases and J by 2 bases; unmatched bases: 18. Germline CDR1 reads SNHLY; CDR2 reads FYNNEI. CDR3 bases: TGTGCCAGCAGAACCTCCGGAGGGGGCCTGGGAAAGAACTATGGCTACACCTTC. Its translation is CASRTSGGGLGKNYGYTF.

The chain is built from TRBV7-2 and TRBJ2-5; tentative D call: TRBD1 (5 bases). The germline V gene has CDR1 SGHTA and CDR2 FQGNSA. Trimming pared 1 base from V and 3 bases from J, leaving 9 bases between. This CDR3 has 14 amino acids. CDR3 nucleotides: TGTGCCAGCAGCTTAGGCGGACAAAAAGAGACCCAGTACTTC. Translating it yields CASSLGGQKETQYF.

V and J are TRBV4-1 and TRBJ1-5; no definite D call. Germline values: CDR1 MGHRA, CDR2 YSYEKL. Deletions cut 0 bases from V and 7 bases from J, with 13 bases between. The CDR3 is made up of 15 amino acids. For the CDR3, the DNA is TGCGCCAGCAGCCAAGACGGTTATAGCGGGCAGCCCCAGCATTTT. This sequence encodes CASSQDGYSGQPQHF.

This clone showed up just a few times. The chain employs TRBV4-1 and TRBJ2-7, with D maybe TRBD2 (5 bases). The CDR3 has 13 residues. Germline CDR1 is MGHRA and CDR2 is YSYEKL. V shed 4 bases and J shed 3 bases, with 10 bases lying between them. The chain's CDR3 is CASSPRDYYEQYF. In DNA form, the CDR3 reads TGCGCCAGCAGCCCCCGGGATTACTACGAGCAGTACTTC.

The CDR3 DNA is TGTGCCAGCAGCTCCCGGACTAGCGGGTACTCCTACGAGCAGTACTTC. Amino acids: CASSSRTSGYSYEQYF. The genes are TRBV7-2 and TRBJ2-7; 11 bases map to TRBD2. This CDR3 is 16 amino acids long. The ends lost 4 bases at V and 0 bases at J; junction bases unmatched: 5. CDR1 is SGHTA, CDR2 FQGNSA, per germline.

The V call is TRBV9, the J call TRBJ2-2, with 8 bases that match TRBD1. Germline-derived CDR1 and CDR2 are SGDLS and YYNGEE. There are 16 residues in the CDR3. V dropped 0 bases and J dropped 3; count of bases not matched to a gene: 4. CDR3 nucleotide sequence: TGTGCCAGCAGCGTAGCGGGACAGGTTTACACCGGGGAGCTGTTTTTT. It yields the protein CASSVAGQVYTGELFF.

The rearrangement uses TRBV5-1 and TRBJ1-2; 8 bases fit TRBD1. Germline V lookup: CDR1 SGHRS, CDR2 YFSETQ. This CDR3 comprises 16 residues. V dropped 4 bases and J dropped 8; count of bases not matched to a gene: 16. This CDR3 reads CASSQPNTGTGWGYTF. The CDR3 coding sequence is TGCGCCAGCAGCCAACCAAATACCGGGACAGGATGGGGCTACACCTTC.

This clone was seen once. The V and J genes are TRBV4-1 and TRBJ2-7, with D uncertain. Trimming cost V 3 bases and J 0 bases, with 15 bases left between them. The germline V gene encodes CDR1 MGHRA and CDR2 YSYEKL. The CDR3 has 16 residues. The CDR3 loop is CASSQIRPGSSYEQYF. Here the CDR3 DNA reads TGCGCCAGCAGCCAGATCCGCCCCGGGTCCTCCTACGAGCAGTACTTC.

This clone was seen more than once but under ten times. The gene calls are TRBV4-1 and TRBJ1-5; D is perhaps TRBD1 (5 bases). The germline V and J ends were trimmed by 1 base and 3 bases, with 7 bases remaining between them. This CDR3 has 14 residues. Germline V gene sequence: CDR1 MGHRA, CDR2 YSYEKL. This CDR3 is CASSQARDNQPQHF. CDR3 bases: TGCGCCAGCAGCCAAGCCAGGGACAATCAGCCCCAGCATTTT.

The V call is TRBV28, the J call TRBJ1-6; 8 bases agree with TRBD1. The CDR3 extends over 15 amino acids. With 3 bases clipped from V and 9 bases from J, the junction kept 7 bases outside the gene matches. Germline V gene data show CDR1 as MDHEN and CDR2 as SYDVKM. Here the CDR3 DNA reads TGTGCCAGCAGTTTTTTGACAGGGGCGGTTTCACCCCTCCACTTT. Its protein is CASSFLTGAVSPLHF. Combining the CDR3 with reference TRBV28 and TRBJ1-6 gives the whole variable domain DVKVTQSSRYLVKRTGEKVFLECVQDMDHENMFWYRQDPGLGLRLIYFSYDVKMKEKGDIPEGYSVSREKKERFSLILESASTNQTSMYLCASSFLTGAVSPLHFGNGTRLTVT.

The CDR3 reads CASSFGTGYQETQYF. CDR3 coding DNA: TGTGCCAGCAGCTTCGGGACAGGGTACCAAGAGACCCAGTACTTC. The gene calls are TRBV7-2 and TRBJ2-5; TRBD1 matches at 9 bases. CDR3 length: 15 residues. Germline V gives CDR1 SGHTA, CDR2 FQGNSA. Trimming at V came to 3 bases and at J to 0 bases, leaving 2 bases not matched to a gene. The full variable domain, completed using reference TRBV7-2 and TRBJ2-5, is GAGVSQSPSNKVTEKGKDVELRCDPISGHTALYWYRQSLGQGLEFLIYFQGNSAPDKSGLPSDRFSAERTGGSVSTLTIQRTQQEDSAVYLCASSFGTGYQETQYFGPGTRLLVL.